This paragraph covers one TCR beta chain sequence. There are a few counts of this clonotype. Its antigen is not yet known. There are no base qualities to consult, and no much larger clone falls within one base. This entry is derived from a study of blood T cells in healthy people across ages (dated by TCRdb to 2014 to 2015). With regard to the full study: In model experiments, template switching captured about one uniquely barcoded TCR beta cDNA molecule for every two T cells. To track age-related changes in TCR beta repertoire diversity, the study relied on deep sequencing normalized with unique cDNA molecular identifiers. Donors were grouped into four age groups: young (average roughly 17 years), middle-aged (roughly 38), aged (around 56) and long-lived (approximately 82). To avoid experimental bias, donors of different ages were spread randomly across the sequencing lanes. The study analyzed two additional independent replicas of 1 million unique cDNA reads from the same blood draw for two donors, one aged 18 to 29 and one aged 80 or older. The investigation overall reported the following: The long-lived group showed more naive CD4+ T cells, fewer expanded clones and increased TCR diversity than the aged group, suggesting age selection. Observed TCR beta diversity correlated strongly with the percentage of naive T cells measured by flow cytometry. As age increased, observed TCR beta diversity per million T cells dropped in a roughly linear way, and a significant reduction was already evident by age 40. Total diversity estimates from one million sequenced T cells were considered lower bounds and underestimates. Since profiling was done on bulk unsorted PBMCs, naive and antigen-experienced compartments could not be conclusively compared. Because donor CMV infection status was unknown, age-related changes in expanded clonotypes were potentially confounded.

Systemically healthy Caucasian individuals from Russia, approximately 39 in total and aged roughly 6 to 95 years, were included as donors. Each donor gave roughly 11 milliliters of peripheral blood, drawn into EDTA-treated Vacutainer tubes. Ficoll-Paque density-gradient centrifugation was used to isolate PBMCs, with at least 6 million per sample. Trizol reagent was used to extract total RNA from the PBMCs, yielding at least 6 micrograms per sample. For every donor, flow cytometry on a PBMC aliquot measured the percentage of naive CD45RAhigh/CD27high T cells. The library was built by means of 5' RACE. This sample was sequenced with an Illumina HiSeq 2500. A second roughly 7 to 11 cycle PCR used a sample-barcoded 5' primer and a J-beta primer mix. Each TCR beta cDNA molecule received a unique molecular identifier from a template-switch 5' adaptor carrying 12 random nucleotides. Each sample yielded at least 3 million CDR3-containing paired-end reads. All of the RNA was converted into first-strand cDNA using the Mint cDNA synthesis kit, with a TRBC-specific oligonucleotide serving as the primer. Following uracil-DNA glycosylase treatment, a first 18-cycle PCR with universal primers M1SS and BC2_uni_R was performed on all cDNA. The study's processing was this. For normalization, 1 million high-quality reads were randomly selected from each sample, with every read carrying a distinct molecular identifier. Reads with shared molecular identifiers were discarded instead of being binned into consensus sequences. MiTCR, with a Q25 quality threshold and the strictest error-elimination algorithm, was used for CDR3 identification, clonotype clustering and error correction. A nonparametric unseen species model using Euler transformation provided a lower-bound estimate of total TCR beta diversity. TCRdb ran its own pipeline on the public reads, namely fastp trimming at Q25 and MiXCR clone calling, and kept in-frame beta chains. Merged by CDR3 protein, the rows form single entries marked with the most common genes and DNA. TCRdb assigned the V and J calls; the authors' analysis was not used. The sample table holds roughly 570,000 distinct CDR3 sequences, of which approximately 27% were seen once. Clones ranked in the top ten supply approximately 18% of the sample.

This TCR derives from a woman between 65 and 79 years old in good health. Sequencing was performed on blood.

The DNA is TGTGCCAGCAGCCCCGGTAATAGCGGGGGGGCGTTCGAAGAGACCCAGTACTTC. Its translation is CASSPGNSGGAFEETQYF. The sequence links TRBV6-2 or TRBV6-3 to TRBJ2-5, and 11 bases in between align with TRBD2. Via the germline V gene, CDR1 is MNHEY and CDR2 SVGEGT. Trimming removed 6 bases from V and 3 bases from J; the gene matches leave 15 bases unexplained. From cysteine to phenylalanine, the CDR3 is 18 amino acids long. Of the read, only the CDR3 DNA is kept; its 54 bases are in frame from base 1.